This T cell receptor (beta chain) comes out of a study of blood T cell repertoires in COVID-19 (dated by TCRdb to between 2020 and 2021). About the study as a whole: The collaborator samples originated in the United States, Italy and Spain and spanned the acute and convalescent phases of COVID-19. The prospective study material was composed of cDNA or gDNA derived from T cells, B-cell-depleted T cells, or PBMCs. Deeply sampled blood TCRbeta repertoires from subjects exposed to, actively infected with, or recovered from COVID-19 were included in the dataset. The repertoires were released in a freely available public database meant as a resource for research on the immune response to SARS-CoV-2. The samples were drawn from the first 160 participants of the ongoing ImmuneRACE study and from 1,254 subjects provided by 6 global collaborators. The sample metadata nearly always contained a de-identified subject ID, COVID-19 status, age in years and sex. HLA class I and class II types, where available, came from metadata supplied by the sample provider rather than from assay-based typing. Study-wide conclusions, independent of this receptor: The quantity of clinical and demographic metadata differed by source and by participant and was supplied without curation.

On this clone itself: Its antigen is currently not known. Within one base of it there is no much larger clone, and no base qualities were kept.

TCRbeta CDR3 regions were amplified from genomic DNA using the immunoSEQ Assay, a bias-controlled multiplex PCR. The original methods were these. The number of nucleated cells in each sample was estimated from the amplification of reference gene primers within the assay. Sequence reads were collapsed and filtered to measure the absolute abundance of every unique TCRbeta CDR3 rearrangement. For each sample, productive Simpson clonality was calculated as the square root of Simpson's diversity index over productive rearrangements. As stored in TCRdb, this immuneACCESS dataset retains in-frame rearrangements with V and J assigned. A fraction of the clones does not appear; measured against another copy, unresolved V genes explain less than half of the discrepancy, and the remainder lacks a known reason. V and J calls and clone size are as listed in that table; D and trimming were resolved from the DNA. The table for this sample lists over 200,000 clones; approximately 90% of them were counted only once. Of the sample, roughly 4% falls within the top ten clones.

Another Seattle source contributed samples from volunteer blood donors who had recovered from COVID-19. Each collaborating institution followed its own protocols to collect whole blood in K2EDTA tubes. For TCRbeta analysis, collaborators shipped samples as frozen whole blood, isolated PBMCs, or DNA extracted from either of those sample types. Reading from cysteine to phenylalanine, the CDR3 counts 16 amino acids. The sequence is cut down to CDR3 DNA, 48 bases in frame from base 1. V lost 6 bases and J lost 0 bases; the stretch between them is 16 bases long. CDR1 is given as SNHLY and CDR2 as FYNNEI, both from the germline V gene.

The V and J segments used are TRBV2 and TRBJ2-3, with TRBD2 tentatively as D gene (6 bases match). This receptor was obtained from a man aged 60-69 years who had recovered from COVID-19. Material: peripheral blood. This receptor carries the CDR3 CASSYSPGVSTDTQYF. The DNA sequence is given as TGTGCCAGCAGCTACTCTCCGGGGGTCAGCACAGATACGCAGTATTTT.